The present TCR beta chain was sequenced within a study of blood T cell repertoires in COVID-19 (dated by TCRdb to about 2020). Notes on the research overall: Samples covering the acute and convalescent phases of COVID-19 were provided by collaborators in the United States, Italy and Spain. The prospective study material was composed of cDNA or gDNA derived from T cells, B-cell-depleted T cells, or PBMCs. Subjects who had been exposed to COVID-19, were actively infected with it, or had recovered from it provided the deeply sampled blood TCRbeta repertoires that made up the dataset. A freely available public database, intended as a resource for researchers studying the immune response to SARS-CoV-2, is where the repertoires were released. The samples were drawn from two sources: the first 160 participants of the ongoing ImmuneRACE study, and fewer than 1,500 subjects contributed by 6 global collaborators. A de-identified subject ID, COVID-19 status, age in years and sex were almost always included in the sample metadata. HLA class I and class II types, where available, came from metadata supplied by the sample provider rather than from assay-based typing. Summary of the overall study and its limitations: Clinical and demographic metadata were provided uncurated, with the amount varying by source and participant.

Collaborating institutions collected whole blood in K2EDTA tubes following their own protocols. Collaborator samples were shipped for TCRbeta analysis as frozen whole blood, isolated PBMCs, or DNA extracted from either sample type. As for this clone: It lacks a known antigen. Base-call qualities are not available, and no considerably larger clone is one nucleotide away.

TCRbeta CDR3 regions were amplified from genomic DNA by means of the immunoSEQ Assay, a bias-controlled multiplex PCR. The original pipeline was this. The number of nucleated cells in each sample was estimated from the amplification of reference gene primers within the assay. To quantify the absolute abundance of each unique TCRbeta CDR3 rearrangement, sequence reads were collapsed and filtered. For each sample, productive Simpson clonality was calculated as the square root of Simpson's diversity index over productive rearrangements. Sourced from immuneACCESS, this table was stored by TCRdb with only in-frame sequences that have V and J called. A share of the clones is absent; for the studies checked, an unresolved V gene accounts for under half, and the remainder has no known explanation. The V and J calls and clone size are taken from that table; D and trimming were inferred from the DNA. The sample table records 130,000 to 150,000 clones; 65% to 85% of these occur just once. Clones ranked in the top ten supply 10% to 15% of the sample.

The sequenced sample consisted of peripheral blood. The origin of this receptor is a man between 60 and 75 years old with active or convalescent COVID-19.

The sequence in DNA is TGTGCCAGCAGCCGGTCGAGGATGACTAGCACAGATACGCAGTATTTT. This is translated as CASSRSRMTSTDTQYF. The chain employs TRBV3-1 (or the pseudogene TRBV3-2) and TRBJ2-3, with the D gene call left open. The CDR3, cysteine through phenylalanine, is 16 amino acids long. The only DNA kept is the CDR3, 48 bases in frame from the first base. CDR1 and CDR2 are read off the germline V gene (reference sequence) as LGHDT and YNNKEL. Trimming removed 4 bases from V and 0 bases from J, leaving 14 bases between the germline ends.